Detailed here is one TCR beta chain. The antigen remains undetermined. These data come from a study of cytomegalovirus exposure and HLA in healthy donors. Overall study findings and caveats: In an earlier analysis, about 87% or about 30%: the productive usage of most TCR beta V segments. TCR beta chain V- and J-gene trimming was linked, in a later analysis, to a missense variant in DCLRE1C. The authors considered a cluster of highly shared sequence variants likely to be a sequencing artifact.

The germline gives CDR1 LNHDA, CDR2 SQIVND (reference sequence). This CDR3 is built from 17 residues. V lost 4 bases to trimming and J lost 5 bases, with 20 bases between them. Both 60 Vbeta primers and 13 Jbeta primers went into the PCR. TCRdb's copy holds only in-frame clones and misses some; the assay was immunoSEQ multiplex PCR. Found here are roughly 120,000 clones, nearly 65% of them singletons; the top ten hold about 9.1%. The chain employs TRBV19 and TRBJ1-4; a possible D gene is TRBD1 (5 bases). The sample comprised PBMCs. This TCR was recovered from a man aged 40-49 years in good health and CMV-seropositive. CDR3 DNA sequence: TGTGCCAGTAGTAAAGAAGACGTGAGACAGAGGAATGAAAAACTGTTTTTT. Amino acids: CASSKEDVRQRNEKLFF. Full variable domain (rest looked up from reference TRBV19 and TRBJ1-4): DGGITQSPKYLFRKEGQNVTLSCEQNLNHDAMYWYRQDPGQGLRLIYYSQIVNDFQKGDIAEGYSVSREKKESFPLTVTSAQKNPTAFYLCASSKEDVRQRNEKLFFGSGTQLSVL.